What follows describes a single T cell receptor beta chain. Its antigen remains unidentified. The sample originates from a study of STAT3 mutations in large granular lymphocyte leukemia. The study, taken as a whole, reports: At least one immunodominant TCR beta clonotype appeared in every T-cell large granular lymphocyte leukemia patient.

Assay used: immunoSEQ multiplex PCR; TCRdb lists only in-frame clones, some missing. The table has about 3,000 clones, 74% seen once. Specimen: peripheral blood mononuclear cells. This clonotype was obtained from a man aged 55 to 70 with T-cell large granular lymphocyte leukemia. Some clones in this sample may be carry-over from other donors' samples.

Written as DNA, the CDR3 is TGTGCTAGTGGCGGGGGACAGGGTCTCGAGCAGTACTTC. The encoded protein is CASGGGQGLEQYF. The chain carries TRBV12-5 and TRBJ2-7; 9 bases are a match to TRBD1. The CDR3 loop spans 13 amino acids. Germline-derived CDR1 and CDR2 are LGHNT and FRNRAP. V was clipped by 6 bases and J by 6 bases; unmatched bases: 6.